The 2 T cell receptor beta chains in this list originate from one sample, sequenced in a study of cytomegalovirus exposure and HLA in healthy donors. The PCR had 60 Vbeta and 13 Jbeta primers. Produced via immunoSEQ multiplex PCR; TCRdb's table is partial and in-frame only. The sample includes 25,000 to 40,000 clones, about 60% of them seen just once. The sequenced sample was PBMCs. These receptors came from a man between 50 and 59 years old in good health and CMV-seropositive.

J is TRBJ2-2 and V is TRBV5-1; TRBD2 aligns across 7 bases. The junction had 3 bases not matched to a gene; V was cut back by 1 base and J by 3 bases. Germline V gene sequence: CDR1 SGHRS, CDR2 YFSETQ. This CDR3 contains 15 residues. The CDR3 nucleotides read TGCGCCAGCAGCTTGTCTAGCGGCTACACCGGGGAGCTGTTTTTT. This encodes CASSLSSGYTGELFF.

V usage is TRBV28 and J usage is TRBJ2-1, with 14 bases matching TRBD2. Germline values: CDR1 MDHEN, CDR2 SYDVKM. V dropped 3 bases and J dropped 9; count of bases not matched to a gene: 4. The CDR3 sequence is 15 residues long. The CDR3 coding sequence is TGTGCCAGCAGTTTCCCGACTAGCGGGAGGGGTGAGCAGTTCTTC. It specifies CASSFPTSGRGEQFF.